The 6 T cell receptor beta chains in this list originate from one sample, sequenced in a study of lymphopenia after photon versus proton radiotherapy (dated by TCRdb to between 2017 and 2020). Libraries were prepared through the immunoSEQ multiplex PCR assay. TCRdb re-hosts the immuneACCESS table, in-frame sequences only. Its copies lack some clones; in the studies checked, an unresolved V gene accounts for under half of them, and the cause for the rest is not known. This sample lists about 26,000 clones; around 83% were detected once. The top ten hold roughly 5.5% of the sample. The source material was peripheral blood, sampled from a patient treated with photon-based radiotherapy. Receptors were obtained from a man under 40 with gastric cancer.

V usage is TRBV7-8 and J usage is TRBJ1-2, with TRBD1 matching 8 bases. The CDR3 is 14 amino acids. Germline assignment: CDR1 SGHVS and CDR2 FQNEAQ. J gave up 8 bases and V 5 bases, and 10 bases lay outside the gene matches. The CDR3 DNA reads TGTGCCAGCAGCCCTCAGGGGGCTTCACGAGGCTACACCTTC. The encoded protein is CASSPQGASRGYTF.

This chain connects TRBV10-1 to TRBJ2-2, with a tentative D call TRBD1 (5 bases). CDR1 and CDR2 (germline): WNHNN, SYGVQD (reference sequence). The CDR3 is 14 amino acids. V shed 6 bases and J shed 4 bases, with 12 bases lying between them. CDR3 nucleotides: TGCGCCAGCAGCGGCGGACATCTCACCGGGGAGCTGTTTTTT. Its translation is CASSGGHLTGELFF.

This chain connects TRBV5-1 to TRBJ1-1, with 7 bases that match TRBD1. The germline V gene encodes CDR1 SGHRS and CDR2 YFSETQ. CDR3 length: 15 amino acids. J gave up 1 base and V 0 bases, and 3 bases lay outside the gene matches. The CDR3 DNA follows: TGCGCCAGCAGCTTGGGGAGGACAGGGAACACTGAAGCTTTCTTT. Translated, it gives CASSLGRTGNTEAFF. Together with reference TRBV5-1 and TRBJ1-1, the CDR3 gives the full variable domain: KAGVTQTPRYLIKTRGQQVTLSCSPISGHRSVSWYQQTPGQGLQFLFEYFSETQRNKGNFPGRFSGRQFSNSRSEMNVSTLELGDSALYLCASSLGRTGNTEAFFGQGTRLTVV.

The chain carries TRBV5-1 and TRBJ2-1, with D tentatively TRBD1 (6 bases). Between the trimmed V and J ends, which lost 2 bases and 4 bases, there was a span of 10 bases. The CDR3 extends over 14 amino acids. From germline, CDR1 is SGHRS and CDR2 YFSETQ. In DNA, the CDR3 is TGCGCCAGCAGCTTAAGACAGGATTACAATGAGCAGTTCTTC. Its translation is CASSLRQDYNEQFF.

This rearrangement joins TRBV6-1 to TRBJ2-1, with 9 bases that match TRBD2. V lost 1 base to trimming and J lost 1 base; unmatched junction nucleotides: 14. The germline CDR1 and CDR2 sequences are MNHNS and SASEGT. The CDR3 has 20 residues. The CDR3 nucleotides read TGTGCCAGCAGTGAAGAGGGCGGGAGGGCCGAGAGTGATTCCTACAATGAGCAGTTCTTC. This gives the protein CASSEEGGRAESDSYNEQFF.

The V call is TRBV11-3, the J call TRBJ2-3; D unclear. Trimming cost V 5 bases and J 1 base, with 4 bases left between them. The CDR3 is 12 amino acids. Germline V lookup: CDR1 SGHNT, CDR2 YENEEA. The CDR3 spells CASSRGTDTQYF. The DNA for the CDR3 is TGTGCCAGCAGCCGGGGCACAGATACGCAGTATTTT.